This is a list of T cell receptor beta chains from one sample in a study of blood T cell repertoires in COVID-19. Profiled with immunoSEQ multiplex PCR; TCRdb holds only in-frame clones, not every one. The data contain about 220,000 clones, less than 90% of them seen just once; the ten biggest clones take up 5.1%. Sequenced sample: peripheral blood. Receptor source: a woman aged 60-70 years who had recovered from COVID-19. Both conserved end residues are part of each CDR3. The order of the fields is CDR3 protein, V gene, J gene.

CDR3: CASSLSADNYGYTF; V: TRBV27; J: TRBJ1-2
CDR3: CASSTQRLAGLDTQYF; V: TRBV19; J: TRBJ2-3
CDR3: CASSIDITGHSNQPQHF; V: TRBV19; J: TRBJ1-5
CDR3: CASSAGRGSHGYTF; V: TRBV9; J: TRBJ1-2
CDR3: CASSTPRDRVPTGELFF; V: TRBV19; J: TRBJ2-2
CDR3: CASSIKTGAWGNQPQHF; V: TRBV19; J: TRBJ1-5
CDR3: CATSKLADIAKNIQYF; V: TRBV15; J: TRBJ2-4
CDR3: CASSTSSGGPDTQYF; V: TRBV19; J: TRBJ2-3
CDR3: CASSPHPGGSTEAFF; V: TRBV9; J: TRBJ1-1
CDR3: CASSSSGGVSYEQYF; V: TRBV6-5; J: TRBJ2-7
CDR3: CASGLEGRALRVEAFF; V: TRBV12-5; J: TRBJ1-1
CDR3: CASSYGRGGYTF; V: TRBV12-3/TRBV12-4; J: TRBJ1-2
CDR3: CASSDFQGAYAFF; V: TRBV6-4; J: TRBJ1-1
CDR3: CSVEESRDREAFF; V: TRBV29-1; J: TRBJ1-1
CDR3: CASSLLGDNQPQHF; V: TRBV6-5; J: TRBJ1-5
CDR3: CASSRGTDYNSEQFF; V: TRBV6-5; J: TRBJ2-1
CDR3: CATSDPTGGKGNEQFF; V: TRBV24-1; J: TRBJ2-1
CDR3: CASSLNRGLNEQYF; V: TRBV7-8; J: TRBJ2-7
CDR3: CASSLPGSYEQYF; V: TRBV28; J: TRBJ2-7
CDR3: CASSEKGQGGNTIYF; V: TRBV6-1; J: TRBJ1-3
CDR3: CASSERQPRSYNSPLHF; V: TRBV7-2; J: TRBJ1-6
CDR3: CASSPGHGYEQYF; V: TRBV27; J: TRBJ2-7
CDR3: CASSLFGGGHNTGELFF; V: TRBV28; J: TRBJ2-2
CDR3: CASERGQGTDTQYF; V: TRBV12-5; J: TRBJ2-3
CDR3: CAWSPLNSYEQYF; V: TRBV30; J: TRBJ2-7
CDR3: CASSPRGSSYNEQFF; V: TRBV7-9; J: TRBJ2-1
CDR3: CSASVGNSGNEQFF; V: TRBV29-1; J: TRBJ2-1
CDR3: CASSVGQGAYEQYF; V: TRBV9; J: TRBJ2-7
CDR3: CASFSSGVETQYF; V: TRBV18; J: TRBJ2-5
CDR3: CASSRRGTYEQYF; V: TRBV3-1/TRBV3-2; J: TRBJ2-7
CDR3: CASSRNRDNEQFF; V: TRBV11-2; J: TRBJ2-1
CDR3: CASSPRTGRSSPLHF; V: TRBV3-1/TRBV3-2; J: TRBJ1-6
CDR3: CASSLTGKEDGYTF; V: TRBV5-1; J: TRBJ1-2
CDR3: CASSLIEAFF; V: TRBV7-9; J: TRBJ1-1
CDR3: CASSQEGGSPLHF; V: TRBV3-1/TRBV3-2; J: TRBJ1-6
CDR3: CSASHRSYEQYF; V: TRBV20-1; J: TRBJ2-7
CDR3: CASGLALQGRAPEAFF; V: TRBV12-5; J: TRBJ1-1
CDR3: CASSEVAGGPAIQYF; V: TRBV6-1; J: TRBJ2-4
CDR3: CASSRAGGPDTGELFF; V: TRBV7-3; J: TRBJ2-2
CDR3: CASSKDGSDYGYTF; V: TRBV21-1; J: TRBJ1-2
CDR3: CASFGLRGKPGNTIYF; V: TRBV7-6; J: TRBJ1-3
CDR3: CASSKAILAGGPPYNEQFF; V: TRBV21-1; J: TRBJ2-1
CDR3: CASSSIPARGYDVDGYTF; V: TRBV11-2; J: TRBJ1-2
CDR3: CASSVGGGPAFF; V: TRBV9; J: TRBJ2-1
CDR3: CASSEGTGGSYEQYF; V: TRBV6-1; J: TRBJ2-7
CDR3: CASRFRAYNEQFF; V: TRBV27; J: TRBJ2-1
CDR3: CASSLLGWDRASGELFF; V: TRBV6-6; J: TRBJ2-2
CDR3: CASSQGQLRETQYF; V: TRBV6-5; J: TRBJ2-5
CDR3: CASSTEANEQYF; V: TRBV18; J: TRBJ2-7
CDR3: CASSLKAGGGTDTQYF; V: TRBV7-3; J: TRBJ2-3
CDR3: CASSLDRMNTEAFF; V: TRBV5-1; J: TRBJ1-1
CDR3: CASSLRGNDGYTF; V: TRBV7-3; J: TRBJ1-2
CDR3: CASSLRTVNTEAFF; V: TRBV3-1/TRBV3-2; J: TRBJ1-1
CDR3: CASSPSTGGSSGNTIYF; V: TRBV10-2; J: TRBJ1-3
CDR3: CASSQVLATSEQYF; V: TRBV3-1/TRBV3-2; J: TRBJ2-7